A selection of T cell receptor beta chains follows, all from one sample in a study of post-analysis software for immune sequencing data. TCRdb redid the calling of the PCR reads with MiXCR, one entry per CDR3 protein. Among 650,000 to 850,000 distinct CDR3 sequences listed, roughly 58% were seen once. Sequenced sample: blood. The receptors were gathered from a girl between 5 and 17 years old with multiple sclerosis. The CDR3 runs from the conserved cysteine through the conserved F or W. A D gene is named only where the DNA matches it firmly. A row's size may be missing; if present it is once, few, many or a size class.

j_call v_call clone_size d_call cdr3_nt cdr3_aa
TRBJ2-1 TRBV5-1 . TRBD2 TGCGCCAGCAGCCCGGAAGGGACTAGCGGGGGTCCCCTCCTTGAGCAGTTCTTC CASSPEGTSGGPLLEQFF
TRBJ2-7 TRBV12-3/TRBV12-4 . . TGTGCCAGCAGTTTGGTACAAGGCCGAACCCAGTACTTC CASSLVQGRTQYF
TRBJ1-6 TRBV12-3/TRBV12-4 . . TGTGCCAGCAGTTTAGCGCTGGGGAGCCTCCTCCACTTT CASSLALGSLLHF
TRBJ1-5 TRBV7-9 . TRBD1 TGTGCCAGCAGCTCGGGACAGGGGGGGGTTCAGCCCCAGCATTTT CASSSGQGGVQPQHF
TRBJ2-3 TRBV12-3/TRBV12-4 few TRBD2 TGTGCCAGCAGAAGGACTAGCGGGGTCCCGGATACGCAGTATTTT CASRRTSGVPDTQYF
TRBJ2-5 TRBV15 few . TGTGCCACCAGCAGACGGCAACAAGGTGGAGAGACCCAGTACTTC CATSRRQQGGETQYF
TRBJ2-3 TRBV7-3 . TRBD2 TGTGCCAGCAGTAGGGGGACTAGCGACCCGTGGTATACGCAGTATTTT CASSRGTSDPWYTQYF
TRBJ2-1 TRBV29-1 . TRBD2 TGCAGCGTCTCCCTAGCGGGGGGGAACTACAATGAGCAGTTCTTC CSVSLAGGNYNEQFF
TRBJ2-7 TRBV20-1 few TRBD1 TGCAGTGCTAGGACAGGGTACGGTTCCTACGAGCAGTACTTC CSARTGYGSYEQYF
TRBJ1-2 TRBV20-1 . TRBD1 TGCAGTGCCTCCCCTCGACAGGGGGTAGGTGGCTACACCTTC CSASPRQGVGGYTF
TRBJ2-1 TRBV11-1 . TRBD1 TGTGCCAGCAGCTCTTTCGGGGGGACAGGGGTAAACAATGAGCAGTTCTTC CASSSFGGTGVNNEQFF
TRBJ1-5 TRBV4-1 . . TGCGCCAGCAGCCACCGGAGGGTTGGCAATCAGCCCCAGCATTTT CASSHRRVGNQPQHF
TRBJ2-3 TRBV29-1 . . TGCAGCGCCCGGACCTGGCGCACAGATACGCAGTATTTT CSARTWRTDTQYF
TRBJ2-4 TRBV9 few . TGTGCCAGCAGCGTAGGGGATTCGGGGCGCACCGCTTCTCTGGACATTCAGTACTTC CASSVGDSGRTASLDIQYF
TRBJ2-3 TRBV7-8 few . TGTGCCAGCAGCCGGCGTGGGGTCACAGATACGCAGTATTTT CASSRRGVTDTQYF
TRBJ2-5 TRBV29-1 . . TGCAGCGTTGAAAAGTCCGAAGGGGCCTACGTGCAGTACTTC CSVEKSEGAYVQYF
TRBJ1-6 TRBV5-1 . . TGCGCCAGCAGTCGCCGTGAGGGCGGTTCACCCCTCCACTTT CASSRREGGSPLHF